This T cell receptor beta chain was found in a study of blood T cell repertoires in COVID-19. The data were produced by immunoSEQ multiplex PCR, yet TCRdb's version contains in-frame clones alone and is incomplete. The table records over 70,000 clones, less than 95% of them present only once. V dropped 0 bases and J dropped 3 bases, with 11 bases sitting between them. From germline, CDR1 is MNHEY and CDR2 SVGAGI. The CDR3 spans 15 residues. The receptor's source is a man aged 18 to 30 with COVID-19, enrolled during active disease. The chain links TRBV6-5 to TRBJ1-1, with TRBD1 as a possible D gene (5 bases). Sequencing was carried out using peripheral blood. The CDR3 region has the DNA TGTGCCAGCAGTTACTCGATTGACAGAGACACTGAAGCTTTCTTT. It codes for CASSYSIDRDTEAFF.